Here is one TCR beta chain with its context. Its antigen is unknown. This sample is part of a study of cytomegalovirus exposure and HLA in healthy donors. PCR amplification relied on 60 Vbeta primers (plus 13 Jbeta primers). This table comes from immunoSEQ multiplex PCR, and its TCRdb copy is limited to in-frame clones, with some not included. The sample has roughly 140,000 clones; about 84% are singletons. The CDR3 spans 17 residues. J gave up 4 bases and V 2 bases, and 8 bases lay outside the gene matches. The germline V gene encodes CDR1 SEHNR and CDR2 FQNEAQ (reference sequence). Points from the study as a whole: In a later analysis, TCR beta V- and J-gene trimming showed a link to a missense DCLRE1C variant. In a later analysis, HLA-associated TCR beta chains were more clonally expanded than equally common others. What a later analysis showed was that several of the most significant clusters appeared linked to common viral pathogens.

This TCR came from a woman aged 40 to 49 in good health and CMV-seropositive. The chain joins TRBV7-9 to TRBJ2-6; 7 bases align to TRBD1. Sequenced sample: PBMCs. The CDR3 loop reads CASSLIRGHWGANVLTF. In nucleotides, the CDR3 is TGTGCCAGCAGCTTAATAAGGGGGCATTGGGGGGCCAACGTCCTGACTTTC.